The entry below gives a single TCR beta chain sequence along with its context. The CDR3 runs 18 residues. Germline V lookup: CDR1 LGHDT, CDR2 YNNKEL (reference sequence). V was shortened by 1 base and J by 5 bases, with 21 bases between the two germline ends. The entry originates in a study of blood T cell repertoires in COVID-19. Sequencing was performed with immunoSEQ multiplex PCR; in TCRdb, only in-frame clones are kept and a portion is missing. Seen here are over 200,000 clones, around 84% observed once, and the top ten hold 15% to 20%. The receptor was isolated from a woman aged 80 or older with active or convalescent COVID-19. The V call is TRBV3-1 (or the pseudogene TRBV3-2), the J call TRBJ2-1, with no clear D. Sequencing was done on a sample of peripheral blood. The CDR3 coding sequence is TGTGCCAGCAGCCAAGTTGTTCGATTCGCACAGATCGACAATGAGCAGTTCTTC. The encoded protein is CASSQVVRFAQIDNEQFF.